Below are 14 T cell receptor beta chains sequenced from a single sample in a study of T cell changes during pregnancy in multiple sclerosis. Repertoires were generated with immunoSEQ multiplex PCR, while TCRdb's copy carries only in-frame clones and drops some. The sample contains approximately 50,000 clones, approximately 90% of which appear only once. Sequencing was performed on CD4+ T cells from peripheral blood mononuclear cells, taken after pregnancy. The receptor set was obtained from a female donor with multiple sclerosis, enrolled in a pregnancy study.

The genes are TRBV5-1 and TRBJ1-4; 10 bases fit TRBD1. The trim removed 4 bases at V and 4 bases at J, leaving 4 bases unmatched. The CDR3 has 15 residues. Germline V CDR1 and CDR2: SGHRS, YFSETQ. CDR3 residues: CASSTGQGNNEKLFF. DNA of the CDR3: TGCGCCAGCAGCACGGGACAGGGGAATAATGAAAAACTGTTTTTT.

The chain links TRBV7-3 to TRBJ2-1; maybe TRBD1 (6 bases). Deletions cut 5 bases from V and 4 bases from J, with 12 bases between. Germline loops: CDR1 SGHTA, CDR2 FQGTGA. The CDR3 covers 14 residues. CDR3 loop: CASSPDTGYNEQFF. CDR3 nucleotide sequence: TGTGCCAGCAGCCCAGATACAGGGTACAATGAGCAGTTCTTC.

V and J are TRBV19 and TRBJ1-3, with 7 bases identical to TRBD1. J lost 2 bases, V lost 8 bases, and 9 bases had no gene match. The germline V gene has CDR1 LNHDA and CDR2 SQIVND (reference sequence). The length of the CDR3 is 15 residues. The CDR3 here is CASSTGFTAGNTIYF. The CDR3 coding sequence is TGTGCCAGTTCGACAGGGTTCACAGCTGGAAACACCATATATTTT.

The rearrangement joins TRBV19 to TRBJ1-1, with 8 nucleotides matching TRBD1. The CDR3 has 13 amino acids. The J segment lost 1 base and the V segment lost 5 bases, leaving 0 bases of the junction unmatched. Per the germline V gene, CDR1 is LNHDA and CDR2 is SQIVND (reference sequence). The CDR3 nucleotides read TGTGCCAGTAGTGACAGGGGGAACACTGAAGCTTTCTTT. As protein: CASSDRGNTEAFF.

The V call is TRBV27, the J call TRBJ1-4; 7 positions match TRBD1. The CDR3 loop spans 14 amino acids. Germline CDR1 reads MNHEY; CDR2 reads SMNVEV (reference sequence). The J segment lost 7 bases and the V segment lost 2 bases, leaving 4 bases of the junction unmatched. Written as DNA, the CDR3 is TGTGCCAGCAGTTTAAGGGGGCTGGGTGAAAAACTGTTTTTT. This gives the protein CASSLRGLGEKLFF.

The chain employs TRBV18 and TRBJ2-2; D is ambiguous. V was clipped by 3 bases and J by 4 bases, with 6 bases between them. The CDR3 is 13 residues long. Germline CDR1 is KGHSH and CDR2 is LQKENI. CDR3 in DNA: TGTGCCAGCTCACCTTCTAGCACCGGGGAGCTGTTTTTT. It encodes CASSPSSTGELFF.

The V call is TRBV4-2, the J call TRBJ2-1, with 7 bases fitting TRBD2. The CDR3 length is 15 residues. CDR1 LGHNA and CDR2 YNFKEQ come from the germline V gene. Trimming removed 1 base from V and 10 bases from J; junction bases left unmatched: 10. The CDR3 protein is CASSQAGGSGLEQFF. CDR3 DNA sequence: TGTGCCAGCAGCCAAGCGGGGGGAAGCGGGTTGGAGCAGTTCTTC.

The rearrangement joins TRBV7-3 to TRBJ1-1; D not resolved. CDR3 size: 13 residues. Germline assignment: CDR1 SGHTA and CDR2 FQGTGA. Trimming removed 4 bases from V and 1 base from J, with 7 bases in between. Written as DNA, the CDR3 is TGTGCCAGCAGCTCCTCAGGGAACACTGAAGCTTTCTTT. Encoded protein: CASSSSGNTEAFF.

The rearrangement joins TRBV6-1 to TRBJ2-1; TRBD2 matches 9 bases. With 3 bases clipped from V and 12 bases from J, the junction kept 6 bases outside the gene matches. This CDR3 is built from 13 residues. Germline V gene data show CDR1 as MNHNS and CDR2 as SASEGT. The CDR3 region has the DNA TGTGCCAGCAGTGATCTAGCGGGAAAGGGGCAGTTCTTC. Its protein is CASSDLAGKGQFF.

The chain recombines TRBV5-1 with TRBJ2-5; TRBD2 agrees at 15 bases. With 5 bases clipped from V and 5 bases from J, the junction kept 4 bases outside the gene matches. Germline V lookup: CDR1 SGHRS, CDR2 YFSETQ. The length of the CDR3 is 15 residues. CDR3 sequence (DNA): TGCGCCAGCAGTCGGGGGACTAGCGGGAGGGAGACCCAGTACTTC. Its translation is CASSRGTSGRETQYF.

The rearrangement links TRBV6-1 to TRBJ1-5; 9 nucleotides align to TRBD1. J gave up 6 bases and V 6 bases, and 6 bases lay outside the gene matches. Looked up from germline, CDR1 is MNHNS and CDR2 is SASEGT. The CDR3 spans 14 residues. The CDR3 loop is CASRGQGKFQPQHF. In nucleotides, the CDR3 is TGTGCCAGCAGAGGACAGGGGAAATTTCAGCCCCAGCATTTT.

The CDR3 loop is CASSRRTRGDEQYF. The CDR3 nucleotides are TGTGCCAGCAGCCGCCGGACTAGAGGCGACGAGCAGTACTTC. The chain joins TRBV7-2 to TRBJ2-7; TRBD2 matches 7 bases. The length of the CDR3 is 14 residues. The junction had 9 bases not matched to a gene; V was cut back by 5 bases and J by 5 bases. Germline V gene sequence: CDR1 SGHTA, CDR2 FQGNSA.

The V and J genes are TRBV30 and TRBJ2-5; the match to TRBD2 covers 10 bases. The CDR3 is made up of 17 amino acids. After removal of 3 bases from V and 4 bases from J, the junction contained 14 bases not matched to a gene. Per germline, CDR1 GTSNPN and CDR2 SVGIG (reference sequence). The CDR3 DNA is TGTGCCTGGAGCGCCGGGGCCCTAGCGGGAGCGGCAGAGACCCAGTACTTC. Its translation: CAWSAGALAGAAETQYF.

V gene TRBV11-2 combines with J gene TRBJ2-5; 9 bases are shared with TRBD1. CDR1 is SGHAT, CDR2 FQNNGV, per germline. V lost 5 bases, J lost 5 bases, and 9 bases stayed unmatched. This CDR3 contains 15 residues. Written as DNA, the CDR3 is TGTGCCAGCAGCCGTACAGGGGGCGTTATGGAGACCCAGTACTTC. This codes for CASSRTGGVMETQYF.